This T cell receptor (beta chain) was recovered during a study of T cells after yellow fever vaccination. This clonotype occurred a few times. V was pared by 3 bases and J by 6 bases, with 12 bases between. Germline V CDR1 and CDR2: SGHRS, YFSETQ. The CDR3 has 13 amino acids. TCRdb fed the 5' RACE reads into MiXCR, producing one record per CDR3 protein. Of about 350,000 distinct CDR3 sequences listed, under 15% were seen once; the top ten hold 2.5% to 4%. The chain has TRBV5-1 and TRBJ1-1; unclear D gene. The sequences come from CD4+ T cells sorted from PBMCs, collected 15 days after the yellow fever booster vaccination. This clonotype was obtained from a man between 18 and 29 years old who received the YFV17D yellow fever vaccine. The CDR3 sequence: CASSSFGVAEAFF. The CDR3, as DNA: TGCGCCAGCAGCTCCTTTGGGGTGGCTGAAGCTTTCTTT.